A selection of T cell receptor beta chains follows, all from one sample in a study of Ad26.COV2.S vaccination and SARS-CoV-2 variants. The table came from immunoSEQ multiplex PCR; TCRdb's copy has only in-frame clones and leaves some out. The sample has about 410,000 clones, about 90% seen once. This specimen was peripheral blood, taken in a trial of Ad26.COV2.S vaccine versus placebo. The receptors were sampled from a person aged 18 to 59 who received the Ad26.COV2.S COVID-19 vaccine or a placebo. Each CDR3 is given with its conserved first and last residue. The D gene is left open where the match is weak. A clone size is listed for some rows: how often the clone was seen (once, few, many), or a class if it is expanded.

J: TRBJ1-1; size: -; D: TRBD1; V: TRBV19; DNA: TGTGCCAGTAGTACCATACCCCAGGGGGCGAGGACTGAAGCTTTCTTT; CDR3: CASSTIPQGARTEAFF
J: TRBJ1-3; size: -; D: -; V: TRBV7-2; DNA: TGTGCCAGCAGCTTATTCCCACAGGGTCTAGCGTCTGGAAACACCATATATTTT; CDR3: CASSLFPQGLASGNTIYF
J: TRBJ1-6; size: once; D: -; V: TRBV6-2/TRBV6-3; DNA: TGTGCCAGCAGTTACAAGCGGGACAAGTCACCCCTCCACTTT; CDR3: CASSYKRDKSPLHF
J: TRBJ1-2; size: -; D: -; V: TRBV6-5; DNA: TGTGCCAGCGGGTCGGGGGGGAATGGCTACACCTTC; CDR3: CASGSGGNGYTF
J: TRBJ1-5; size: -; D: TRBD1; V: TRBV28; DNA: TGTGCCAGCAGATTACAGGGGGCGCATAGCAATCAGCCCCAGCATTTT; CDR3: CASRLQGAHSNQPQHF
J: TRBJ2-2; size: -; D: TRBD2; V: TRBV2; DNA: TGTGCCATCGGGACTAGCGGGGGGAGGGACACCGGGGAGCTGTTTTTT; CDR3: CAIGTSGGRDTGELFF
J: TRBJ1-5; size: -; D: -; V: TRBV28; DNA: TGTGCCAGCACCCCAGGGTCTGGTGGCAATCAGCCCCAGCATTTT; CDR3: CASTPGSGGNQPQHF
J: TRBJ1-1; size: -; D: TRBD1; V: TRBV10-1; DNA: TGCGCCAGCAGTGAGTCCCAGGGGGTCTACACTGAAGCTTTCTTT; CDR3: CASSESQGVYTEAFF
J: TRBJ2-7; size: once; D: TRBD2; V: TRBV9; DNA: TGTGCCAGCAGCCCCGCCCCCGGACTAGCGGGATACGAGCAGTACTTC; CDR3: CASSPAPGLAGYEQYF
J: TRBJ2-3; size: -; D: TRBD1; V: TRBV18; DNA: TGTGCCAGCTCACCGAGGACAGGGGAAGCAGATACGCAGTATTTT; CDR3: CASSPRTGEADTQYF
J: TRBJ2-3; size: once; D: -; V: TRBV6-2/TRBV6-3; DNA: TGTGCCAGCAGTTATAGCGTTACGCAGTATTTT; CDR3: CASSYSVTQYF
J: TRBJ2-1; size: -; D: TRBD2; V: TRBV9; DNA: TGTGCCAGCAGCAAGACTAGCGGGGGGGCCTTTCTCTGGAATGAGCAGTTCTTC; CDR3: CASSKTSGGAFLWNEQFF
J: TRBJ2-3; size: -; D: -; V: TRBV5-6; DNA: TGTGCCAGCAGCTTGCTAACGGGAGCACCTAGCACAGATACGCAGTATTTT; CDR3: CASSLLTGAPSTDTQYF
J: TRBJ1-2; size: few; D: -; V: TRBV6-2/TRBV6-3; DNA: TGTGCCAGCAGTTACTCTTGGTTCGAGCCCGCCAGGGGAAAGGATGGCTACACCTTC; CDR3: CASSYSWFEPARGKDGYTF
J: TRBJ2-7; size: -; D: TRBD1; V: TRBV2; DNA: TGTGCCAGCAGTGAATTGTTGGACAGGGGGGACTACGAGCAGTACTTC; CDR3: CASSELLDRGDYEQYF
J: TRBJ1-1; size: -; D: -; V: TRBV20-1; DNA: TGCAGTGCTAGTAACGGGGCGGAGGTCACTGAAGCTTTCTTT; CDR3: CSASNGAEVTEAFF
J: TRBJ2-7; size: once; D: -; V: TRBV2; DNA: TGTGCCAGCAGTGAGAGGGGTCCGGGCGAGCAGTACTTC; CDR3: CASSERGPGEQYF
J: TRBJ2-3; size: -; D: TRBD2; V: TRBV4-3; DNA: TGCGCCAGCAGCCACCCCTCGGGTCGGGGGGGGCCAGATACGCAGTATTTT; CDR3: CASSHPSGRGGPDTQYF
J: TRBJ2-2; size: -; D: -; V: TRBV2; DNA: TGTGCCAGCAGTAGACGGACAGAAACCGGGGAGCTGTTTTTT; CDR3: CASSRRTETGELFF
J: TRBJ2-1; size: -; D: -; V: TRBV29-1; DNA: TGCAGCGCTGGATCCAATGAGCAGTTCTTC; CDR3: CSAGSNEQFF
J: TRBJ2-2; size: -; D: TRBD1; V: TRBV19; DNA: TGTGCCAGTAGTACCGAGGTGATTGGACAGGGGTCCACCGGGGAGCTGTTTTTT; CDR3: CASSTEVIGQGSTGELFF
J: TRBJ2-7; size: -; D: -; V: TRBV10-1; DNA: TGCGCCAGCAATGTCGATTCCTACGAGCAGTACTTC; CDR3: CASNVDSYEQYF